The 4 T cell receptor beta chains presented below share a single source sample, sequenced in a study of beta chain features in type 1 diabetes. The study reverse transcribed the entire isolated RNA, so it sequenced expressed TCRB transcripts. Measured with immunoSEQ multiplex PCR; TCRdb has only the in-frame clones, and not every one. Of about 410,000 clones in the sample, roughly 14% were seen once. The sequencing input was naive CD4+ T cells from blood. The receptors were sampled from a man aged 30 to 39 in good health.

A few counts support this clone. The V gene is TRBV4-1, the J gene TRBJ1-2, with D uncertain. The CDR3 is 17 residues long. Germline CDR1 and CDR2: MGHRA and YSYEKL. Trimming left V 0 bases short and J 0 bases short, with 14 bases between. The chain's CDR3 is CASSQDPYPPANYGYTF. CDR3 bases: TGCGCCAGCAGCCAAGATCCATATCCGCCGGCTAACTATGGCTACACCTTC.

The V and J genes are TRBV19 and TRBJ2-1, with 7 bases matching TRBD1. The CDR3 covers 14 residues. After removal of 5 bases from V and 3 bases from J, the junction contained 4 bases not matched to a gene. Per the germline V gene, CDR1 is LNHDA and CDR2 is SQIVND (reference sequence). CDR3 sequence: CASSWAGGYNEQFF. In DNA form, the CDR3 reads TGTGCCAGTAGTTGGGCAGGGGGCTACAATGAGCAGTTCTTC.

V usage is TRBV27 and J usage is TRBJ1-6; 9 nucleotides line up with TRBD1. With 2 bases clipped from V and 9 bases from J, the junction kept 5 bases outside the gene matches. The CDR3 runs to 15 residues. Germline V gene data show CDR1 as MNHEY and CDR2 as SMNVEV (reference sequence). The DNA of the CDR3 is TGTGCCAGCAGTTTAAAGCGACAGGGGGGTTCACCCCTCCACTTT. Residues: CASSLKRQGGSPLHF.

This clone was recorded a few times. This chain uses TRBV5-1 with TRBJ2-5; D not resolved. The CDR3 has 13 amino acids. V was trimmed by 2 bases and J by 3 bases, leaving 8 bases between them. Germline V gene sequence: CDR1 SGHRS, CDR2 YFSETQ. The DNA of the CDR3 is TGCGCCAGCAGCTTTCCCAGGAAAGAGACCCAGTACTTC. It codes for CASSFPRKETQYF.